The following is a T cell receptor beta chain sequence with its context. Assay used: immunoSEQ multiplex PCR; TCRdb lists only in-frame clones, some missing. The sample carries around 190,000 clones, about 85% recorded once. The source of the sample is a study of blood T cell repertoires in COVID-19. The V gene's germline CDR1 is ENHRY and CDR2 SYGVKD. The CDR3 is 19 amino acids. Trimming removed 2 bases from V and 4 bases from J; junction bases left unmatched: 17. Specimen: peripheral blood. The sequence was obtained from a woman aged 60-75 years with acute or convalescent COVID-19. V usage is TRBV10-3 and J usage is TRBJ1-2; TRBD1 aligns across 9 bases. The DNA of the CDR3 is TGTGCCATCAGTGAGACTACCCCGGGACAGGGCCGAGATTCCTATGGCTACACCTTC. Its protein product is CAISETTPGQGRDSYGYTF.